This note documents a single T cell receptor (beta chain) sequence. CDR1 and CDR2 (germline): MGHDK, SYGVNS. With V trimmed by 11 bases and J by 4 bases, 4 bases remained unmatched. CDR3 length: 11 amino acids. The data were taken from a study of blood T cell repertoires in COVID-19. The wider study: COVID-19 samples from acute and convalescent phases originated in the United States, Italy and Spain.

How the authors handled the data: Reference gene primers were amplified, and this amplification served to estimate nucleated cell counts. Method: immunoSEQ multiplex PCR; TCRdb's copy keeps in-frame clones and lacks some. That table is the source of V, J and clone size, and D and trimming were worked out from the DNA. The table includes under 200,000 clones, approximately 91% detected once. The sample comprised peripheral blood. This clonotype was sampled from a man aged 18 to 30 with acute or convalescent COVID-19. This rearrangement joins TRBV25-1 to TRBJ2-7, with 8 bases matching TRBD1. Here the CDR3 DNA reads TGTGCCGCAGGGGGCACATACGAGCAGTACTTC. Translated, it gives CAAGGTYEQYF.